This T cell receptor (beta chain) appears in the sequencing data of a study of graft-versus-host responses after intestinal transplantation. TCRdb's table, derived via immunoSEQ multiplex PCR, lists solely in-frame clones and lacks some. The data show 90,000 to 120,000 clones, with roughly 87% seen just once and over 0.8% held by the top ten. Remarks on this clone: The target antigen is unknown.

The CDR3 is made up of 15 amino acids. V lost 5 bases to trimming and J lost 5 bases, with 16 bases between them. Looked up from germline, CDR1 is MNHNS and CDR2 is SASEGT. The receptor comes from a human donor who received an intestinal transplant. The J gene is TRBJ2-1, the V gene TRBV6-1; D is unresolved. The sequencing here drew on unstimulated CD4+ T cells sorted from spleen or lymph node cells, taken before intestinal transplant. Written as DNA, the CDR3 is TGTGCCAGCAGTCTCCAGAGTTTTACCAACAATGAGCAGTTCTTC. It specifies CASSLQSFTNNEQFF.